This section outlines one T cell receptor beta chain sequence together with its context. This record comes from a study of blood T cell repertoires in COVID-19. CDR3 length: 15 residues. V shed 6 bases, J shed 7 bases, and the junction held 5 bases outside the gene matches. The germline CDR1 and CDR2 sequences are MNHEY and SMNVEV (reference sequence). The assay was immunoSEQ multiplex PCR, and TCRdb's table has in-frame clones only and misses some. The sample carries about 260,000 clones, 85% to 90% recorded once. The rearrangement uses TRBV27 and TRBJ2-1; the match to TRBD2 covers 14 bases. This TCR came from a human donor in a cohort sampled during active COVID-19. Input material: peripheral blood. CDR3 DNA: TGTGCCAGCAGGAAGGGACTAGCGGGAGTTAATGAGCAGTTCTTC. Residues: CASRKGLAGVNEQFF.